Here is one T cell receptor (beta chain) with its context. Authors' processing steps: The assay estimated nucleated cells by amplifying reference gene primers. Method: immunoSEQ multiplex PCR; TCRdb's copy keeps in-frame clones and lacks some. Clone size and the V and J calls come from that table; the DNA yielded D and trimming. The sample has under 200,000 clones; roughly nine tenths are singletons. The sample belongs to a study of blood T cell repertoires in COVID-19. Study-level background: T cells, B-cell-depleted T cells, or PBMCs provided the cDNA or gDNA that served as material.

The study drew participants aged about 18 to 89 years from roughly 25 US areas. Cohorts were based on clinical histories the participants reported. Germline V lookup: CDR1 SGDLS, CDR2 YYNGEE. The CDR3 runs to 15 residues. Losses at the gene ends were 4 bases for V and 5 bases for J; bases not matched to a gene: 6. Sequencing input: PBMCs or T cells enriched from blood (not recorded which). V is TRBV9 and J is TRBJ2-1, with 10 bases aligning to TRBD2. This receptor was obtained from a woman under 30 who had recovered from COVID-19. The CDR3 bases are TGTGCCAGCAGCCCAGCGGGGGGGCCCGACAATGAGCAGTTCTTC. It specifies CASSPAGGPDNEQFF.